A selection of T cell receptor beta chains follows, all from one sample in a study of blood T cell repertoires in COVID-19. Here immunoSEQ multiplex PCR was the method, and the copy in TCRdb shows in-frame clones only, minus some. The top ten hold around 50% of the sample, which has about 48,000 clones, 65% to 85% seen once. Sequenced sample: peripheral blood. Receptor source: a man between 65 and 79 years old with acute or convalescent COVID-19. Both conserved end residues are part of each CDR3. Each record gives: D gene, V gene, J gene, clone size, CDR3 protein, CDR3 DNA. A D gene is named only where the DNA matches it firmly. Size is stated for part of the rows, as once, few or many counts, or as a class when the clone is expanded.

-	TRBV18	TRBJ2-7	-	CASSPQGPQTSYEQYF	TGTGCCAGCTCACCGCAGGGGCCGCAGACTTCCTACGAGCAGTACTTC
-	TRBV3-1/TRBV3-2	TRBJ2-3	-	CASSPRERTDTQYF	TGTGCCAGCAGCCCAAGGGAGAGAACAGATACGCAGTATTTT
-	TRBV19	TRBJ1-3	-	CATAGAGGNTIYF	TGTGCCACCGCGGGGGCTGGTGGAAACACCATATATTTT
-	TRBV5-1	TRBJ1-2	few	CASSLDATDNYGYTF	TGCGCCAGCAGCTTAGACGCTACAGATAACTATGGCTACACCTTC
-	TRBV19	TRBJ1-5	few	CASSPQAGALGNQPQHF	TGTGCCAGTAGTCCCCAGGCAGGGGCGTTGGGGAATCAGCCCCAGCATTTT
TRBD2	TRBV30	TRBJ2-3	once	CAWSVASGRTDTQYF	TGTGCCTGGAGTGTAGCTAGCGGGAGGACAGATACGCAGTATTTT
-	TRBV10-1	TRBJ1-5	-	CASLLRDTVSILNQPQHF	TGCGCCAGCCTACTCCGGGACACGGTCTCAATTCTAAATCAGCCCCAGCATTTT
-	TRBV7-6	TRBJ2-3	-	CASSLERTDTQYF	TGTGCCAGCAGCTTGGAGCGGACAGATACGCAGTATTTT
TRBD1	TRBV27	TRBJ1-1	-	CASGGQGGRTEAFF	TGTGCCAGCGGGGGACAGGGGGGTAGGACTGAAGCTTTCTTT
-	TRBV11-2	TRBJ1-5	-	CASSLEEGQPQHF	TGTGCCAGCAGCTTAGAAGAGGGCCAGCCCCAGCATTTT
-	TRBV29-1	TRBJ1-2	-	CSVGSGGGYTF	TGCAGCGTTGGGTCTGGCGGTGGCTACACCTTC
TRBD2	TRBV30	TRBJ2-2	-	CAWSVVAGYTGELFF	TGTGCCTGGAGTGTTGTAGCGGGGTACACCGGGGAGCTGTTTTTT
-	TRBV19	TRBJ1-1	-	CASSSTGTTEAFF	TGTGCCAGTAGTAGCACAGGGACCACTGAAGCTTTCTTT
-	TRBV6-6	TRBJ1-1	-	CASSSASLEAFF	TGTGCCAGCAGCTCCGCGAGCCTTGAAGCTTTCTTT
-	TRBV3-1/TRBV3-2	TRBJ1-3	once	CASSQANGLRNTIYF	TGTGCCAGCAGCCAAGCAAACGGGTTGAGAAACACCATATATTTT
-	TRBV27	TRBJ1-1	-	CASSRPGRGTEAFF	TGTGCCAGCAGCCGTCCTGGGCGCGGGACTGAAGCTTTCTTT
-	TRBV6-5	TRBJ2-7	-	CAIKRPPRDEQYF	TGTGCCATCAAGAGGCCCCCGAGGGACGAGCAGTACTTC
TRBD2	TRBV7-9	TRBJ2-1	-	CASSRPGLAGNEQFF	TGTGCCAGCAGCCGTCCGGGACTAGCGGGAAACGAGCAGTTCTTC
TRBD1	TRBV15	TRBJ1-2	few	CATSRDQQGRYGYTF	TGTGCCACCAGCAGAGATCAACAGGGGAGGTATGGCTACACCTTC
-	TRBV7-8	TRBJ1-4	few	CASSSRGGANEKLFF	TGTGCCAGCAGTTCGAGGGGCGGGGCTAATGAAAAACTGTTTTTT
TRBD1	TRBV27	TRBJ2-3	-	CASSWAGGRGTDTQYF	TGTGCCAGCAGTTGGGCAGGGGGCAGAGGGACAGATACGCAGTATTTT
-	TRBV19	TRBJ2-1	-	CASSITGNEQFF	TGTGCCAGTAGTATAACGGGGAATGAGCAGTTCTTC
TRBD1	TRBV19	TRBJ1-5	-	CASSSTGGSQPQHF	TGTGCCAGTAGCTCAACAGGGGGCTCTCAGCCCCAGCATTTT
-	TRBV7-6	TRBJ1-2	-	CASSFQGNYGYTF	TGTGCCAGCAGCTTCCAGGGAAACTATGGCTACACCTTC
TRBD2	TRBV3-1/TRBV3-2	TRBJ2-1	-	CASSQLAGYNEQFF	TGTGCCAGCAGCCAACTAGCGGGATACAATGAGCAGTTCTTC
TRBD1	TRBV2	TRBJ1-4	-	CASRGQGGEKLFF	TGTGCCAGCCGGGGACAGGGAGGCGAAAAACTGTTTTTT
TRBD1	TRBV9	TRBJ1-2	-	CASSVGWDSDRYGYTF	TGTGCCAGCAGCGTAGGGTGGGACAGCGACCGCTATGGCTACACCTTC
-	TRBV6-1	TRBJ2-7	few	CASSDSGGPHEQYF	TGTGCCAGCAGTGATTCGGGGGGCCCCCACGAGCAGTACTTC
TRBD1	TRBV6-5	TRBJ2-2	few	CASKRQGADTGELFF	TGTGCCAGCAAAAGACAGGGGGCCGACACCGGGGAGCTGTTTTTT
-	TRBV10-3	TRBJ1-6	few	CASTDFLSSYNSPLHF	TGTGCCAGCACGGACTTTTTGAGCTCCTATAATTCACCCCTCCACTTT
-	TRBV9	TRBJ2-1	-	CASSVFGESGKQFF	TGTGCCAGCAGCGTCTTTGGAGAGTCAGGGAAGCAGTTCTTC
TRBD1	TRBV6-6	TRBJ1-5	-	CASTGQAYQPQHF	TGTGCCAGCACCGGACAGGCCTATCAGCCCCAGCATTTT
TRBD1	TRBV11-2	TRBJ1-2	-	CASSKQGALGYTF	TGTGCCAGCAGCAAACAGGGGGCGCTTGGCTACACCTTC
-	TRBV6-5	TRBJ2-5	-	CASSPDPGTKETQYF	TGTGCCAGCAGTCCCGACCCCGGGACAAAGGAGACCCAGTACTTC
TRBD2	TRBV7-2	TRBJ2-7	-	CASSLPTLAGAPSYEQYF	TGTGCCAGCAGCTTACCGACCTTAGCGGGAGCCCCGTCCTACGAGCAGTACTTC
-	TRBV11-3	TRBJ2-6	-	CASSFLTEDIGLSGANVLTF	TGTGCCAGCAGCTTCCTAACAGAAGATATTGGTTTGTCTGGGGCCAACGTCCTGACTTTC
TRBD2	TRBV6-2/TRBV6-3	TRBJ2-3	-	CASSYLAGDTDTQYF	TGTGCCAGCAGTTACCTAGCGGGGGACACAGATACGCAGTATTTT
TRBD2	TRBV2	TRBJ2-1	-	CASSYGTSVLNEQFF	TGTGCCAGCAGCTACGGGACTAGCGTATTAAATGAGCAGTTCTTC
-	TRBV7-2	TRBJ1-5	-	CASSLASSGGWSNQPQHF	TGTGCCAGCAGCTTAGCGTCTTCGGGGGGCTGGAGCAATCAGCCCCAGCATTTT
TRBD1	TRBV28	TRBJ1-5	few	CASSGQGNQPQHF	TGTGCCAGCAGTGGACAGGGCAATCAGCCCCAGCATTTT
-	TRBV3-1/TRBV3-2	TRBJ1-3	-	CASSRRGSGSGNTIYF	TGTGCCAGCAGCCGGAGGGGCAGTGGCTCTGGAAACACCATATATTTT
TRBD2	TRBV18	TRBJ2-1	-	CASSPASGGSNEQFF	TGTGCCAGCTCACCTGCTAGCGGGGGGTCCAATGAGCAGTTCTTC
-	TRBV19	TRBJ2-5	-	CASSGRGAPLGAGETQYF	TGTGCCAGTAGTGGCAGGGGGGCTCCTCTGGGAGCAGGGGAGACCCAGTACTTC